The next 19 T cell receptor beta chains were all read from a single sample in a study of blood T cell repertoires in COVID-19. The method was immunoSEQ multiplex PCR; TCRdb's version includes in-frame clones alone and lacks a portion of them. The sample carries 150,000 or so clones, around 80% recorded once. The sequenced sample consisted of PBMCs or T cells enriched from blood (not recorded which). These receptors were taken from a woman aged 55-70 years who had recovered from COVID-19.

V is TRBV11-2 and J is TRBJ2-7; D unresolved. The CDR3 contains 14 residues. Germline assignment: CDR1 SGHAT and CDR2 FQNNGV. The V and J ends lost 1 base and 1 base respectively, with 8 bases between them. CDR3 sequence reads: CASSLVAESYEQYF. The CDR3 bases are TGTGCCAGCAGCTTAGTGGCGGAGTCCTACGAGCAGTACTTC.

The V call is TRBV5-4, the J call TRBJ2-1; 10 bases agree with TRBD2. Trimming removed 2 bases from V and 7 bases from J; junction bases left unmatched: 6. The CDR3 has 15 residues. The germline V gene has CDR1 SGHNT and CDR2 YYREEE (reference sequence). This CDR3 reads CASSFELAGRNEQFF. The CDR3 bases are TGTGCCAGCAGCTTCGAACTAGCGGGACGTAATGAGCAGTTCTTC.

The rearrangement links TRBV5-5 to TRBJ2-5, with TRBD2 identical over 7 bases. V lost 3 bases to trimming and J lost 2 bases; unmatched junction nucleotides: 19. CDR3 length: 19 residues. Per the germline V gene, CDR1 is SGHKS and CDR2 is YYEKEE (reference sequence). In DNA, the CDR3 is TGTGCCAGCAGCTCGGCACCTGGGCGTACAGCGGGGAAACAAGAGACCCAGTACTTC. As protein: CASSSAPGRTAGKQETQYF.

V is TRBV28 and J is TRBJ1-2; D is possibly TRBD1 (6 bases). The ends were cut back, 7 bases at V and 7 bases at J, with 19 bases in the middle. This CDR3 comprises 14 residues. Looked up from germline, CDR1 is MDHEN and CDR2 is SYDVKM. In nucleotides, the CDR3 is TGTGCCAGCAACCCGGGGGGCAGGGACGGTGGCTACACCTTC. Amino acid sequence: CASNPGGRDGGYTF.

This chain joins TRBV20-1 and TRBJ2-3; D is unresolved. The CDR3 has 14 amino acids. V lost 3 bases and J 6 bases, leaving 16 bases between the germline ends. The germline V gene has CDR1 DFQATT and CDR2 SNEGSKA (reference sequence). CDR3 in amino acids: CSASKVSGWDTQYF. CDR3 sequence (DNA): TGCAGTGCTAGTAAAGTCTCCGGTTGGGATACGCAGTATTTT.

This clone occurred once. The genes are TRBV5-8 and TRBJ2-6; tentatively, D is TRBD1 (6 bases). This CDR3 is 15 amino acids long. Germline lookup yields CDR1 SGHTS and CDR2 YDEGEE. The V end was cut by 1 base, the J end by 4 bases, with 9 bases between. Written as DNA, the CDR3 is TGTGCCAGCAGCTTGAGGACAGCCGGGGCCAACGTCCTGACTTTC. Translation: CASSLRTAGANVLTF.

The chain carries TRBV7-9 and TRBJ2-5; 10 bases line up with TRBD2. Germline CDR1 reads SEHNR; CDR2 reads FQNEAQ (reference sequence). Trimming removed 1 base from V and 5 bases from J; junction bases left unmatched: 1. The CDR3 has 14 residues. The CDR3: CASSLGLAGETQYF. CDR3 bases: TGTGCCAGCAGCTTAGGACTAGCGGGTGAGACCCAGTACTTC.

The chain employs TRBV7-6 and TRBJ2-2, with D possibly being TRBD1 (5 bases). The CDR3 contains 15 residues. The V gene lost 4 bases and the J gene lost 1 base, with 10 bases spanning the gap. Germline CDR1 reads SGHVS; CDR2 reads FNYEAQ. CDR3 residues: CASSSGSGNTGELFF. The CDR3 bases are TGTGCCAGCAGCTCAGGGTCGGGGAACACCGGGGAGCTGTTTTTT.

There are a few counts of this clone. The V and J genes are TRBV5-1 and TRBJ2-7; D possibly corresponds to TRBD2 (5 bases). The CDR3 runs 14 residues. The V gene's germline CDR1 is SGHRS and CDR2 YFSETQ. Trimming left V 0 bases short and J 7 bases short, with 14 bases between. DNA for the CDR3: TGCGCCAGCAGCTTGGGGAGCGGAGTACAGGAGCAGTACTTC. Its translation is CASSLGSGVQEQYF.

The V and J genes are TRBV11-3 and TRBJ2-1, with 7 bases lining up with TRBD1. Germline V lookup: CDR1 SGHNT, CDR2 YENEEA. J lost 0 bases, V lost 5 bases, and 7 bases had no gene match. This CDR3 has 16 residues. The CDR3 region is CASSAQQGSSYNEQFF. The CDR3 DNA follows: TGTGCCAGCAGCGCCCAACAGGGGAGCTCCTACAATGAGCAGTTCTTC.

This clone was seen a single time. CDR3 coding DNA: TGTGCCGGAGGACAGTCCGGTGATACGCAGTATTTT. Protein sequence: CAGGQSGDTQYF. The V gene is TRBV28, the J gene TRBJ2-3; possibly TRBD1 for D (6 bases). Trimming took off 11 bases at V and 6 bases at J, with 15 bases between the two ends. CDR3 length: 12 amino acids. Germline values: CDR1 MDHEN, CDR2 SYDVKM.

The chain joins TRBV5-4 to TRBJ2-5, with TRBD2 matching 7 bases. Germline CDR1 is SGHNT and CDR2 is YYREEE (reference sequence). V dropped 3 bases and J dropped 5; count of bases not matched to a gene: 13. This CDR3 comprises 16 residues. The CDR3 region has the DNA TGTGCCAGCAGCTCAGGACTAGACGTGGTTGTTGAGACCCAGTACTTC. This sequence encodes CASSSGLDVVVETQYF.

This chain joins TRBV5-6 and TRBJ2-7, with TRBD2 matching over 8 bases. J gave up 1 base and V 0 bases, and 6 bases lay outside the gene matches. Germline loops: CDR1 SGHDT, CDR2 YYEEEE. The CDR3 has 16 residues. The CDR3 spells CASSLGRGALSYEQYF. The CDR3 coding sequence is TGTGCCAGCAGCTTGGGGCGGGGGGCGTTATCCTACGAGCAGTACTTC.

The chain couples TRBV12-3 or TRBV12-4 to TRBJ1-1; D unclear. V was shortened by 11 bases and J by 0 bases, with 13 bases between the two germline ends. CDR3 length: 13 amino acids. The CDR3 is CAGRQNLNTEAFF. As DNA, the CDR3 is TGTGCCGGCCGCCAAAATCTGAACACTGAAGCTTTCTTT.

This clone was found once. J is TRBJ1-2 and V is TRBV19; D is perhaps TRBD1 (6 bases). From germline, CDR1 is LNHDA and CDR2 SQIVND (reference sequence). Trimming shortened V by 6 bases and J by 4 bases, and 15 bases separated the two germline ends. CDR3 length equals 14 residues. The CDR3 region is CASRLSGHFYGYTF. The CDR3 DNA reads as TGTGCCAGTAGGCTATCGGGACACTTCTATGGCTACACCTTC. Using reference TRBV19 and TRBJ1-2 for the parts outside the CDR3, the full variable domain is DGGITQSPKYLFRKEGQNVTLSCEQNLNHDAMYWYRQDPGQGLRLIYYSQIVNDFQKGDIAEGYSVSREKKESFPLTVTSAQKNPTAFYLCASRLSGHFYGYTFGSGTRLTVV.

The J gene is TRBJ2-3, the V gene TRBV5-1; 9 nucleotides agree with TRBD2. V shed 5 bases and J 3 bases; nucleotides not matched to a gene: 7. This CDR3 is built from 15 residues. Germline V gives CDR1 SGHRS, CDR2 YFSETQ. The CDR3 DNA sequence: TGCGCCAGCAGTTTTAGCGGGAGCCCTACAGATACGCAGTATTTT. This gives the protein CASSFSGSPTDTQYF.

The CDR3 DNA reads TGTGCTAGTGGTTTGGTAGTTACACCCAACACTGAAGCTTTCTTT. Translating it yields CASGLVVTPNTEAFF. The chain is built from TRBV12-5 and TRBJ1-1; D call uncertain. The V gene lost 0 bases and the J gene lost 2 bases, with 10 bases spanning the gap. Germline CDR1 and CDR2: LGHNT and FRNRAP. This CDR3 spans 15 amino acids.

The genes are TRBV24-1 and TRBJ2-3; 7 bases are a match to TRBD1. Germline V gives CDR1 KGHDR, CDR2 SFDVKD. V gave up 3 bases and J gave up 4 bases; unmatched junction bases: 6. This CDR3 region has 15 residues. In nucleotides, the CDR3 is TGTGCCACCAGTGATGCAGGGGGTTTGGCAGATACGCAGTATTTT. This gives the protein CATSDAGGLADTQYF.

The CDR3 loop reads CASSLNSGPSYNEQFF. CDR3 nucleotide sequence: TGTGCCAGCAGCTTGAATAGCGGGCCTTCCTACAATGAGCAGTTCTTC. The chain carries TRBV7-8 and TRBJ2-1; 7 bases match TRBD2. The CDR3 has 16 amino acids. CDR1 SGHVS and CDR2 FQNEAQ come from the germline V gene. V was clipped by 3 bases and J by 1 base; unmatched bases: 6.